This T cell receptor beta chain was captured in a study of blood T cell repertoires in COVID-19. Authors' data handling: Estimates of nucleated cell counts were drawn from the amplification of reference gene primers. Only in-frame clones appear in the TCRdb table, and some are missing; sequencing was by immunoSEQ multiplex PCR. V and J calls and clone size are as listed in that table; D and trimming were resolved from the DNA. The repertoire has about 150,000 clones, 87% of them found once; the top ten carry about 4.1%. Trimming cost V 5 bases and J 2 bases; bases outside gene matches: 8. The length of the CDR3 is 16 residues. Germline-derived CDR1 and CDR2 are KGHDR and SFDVKD.

Sequenced: peripheral blood. The V gene is TRBV24-1, the J gene TRBJ1-5; 7 positions agree with TRBD1. The source of this sequence is a woman aged 60-70 years with active or convalescent COVID-19. CDR3 bases: TGTGCCACCAGTGCTACTAGCAGGGGGGGCAATCAGCCCCAGCATTTT. Protein sequence: CATSATSRGGNQPQHF.